A single sample gave rise to the 6 T cell receptor beta chains below, sequenced in a study of cytomegalovirus exposure and HLA in healthy donors. PCR used 60 Vbeta primers and 13 Jbeta primers. Some clones are missing from TCRdb's copy, which holds only in-frame ones; the method was immunoSEQ multiplex PCR. The sample yields approximately 150,000 clones, roughly 85% seen once. Sequencing was done on a sample of PBMCs. These TCRs come from a man aged 18 to 29 in good health and CMV-seropositive.

The table lists this clone with a few counts. This rearrangement joins TRBV5-6 to TRBJ2-1; 12 nucleotides align to TRBD2. V lost 3 bases to trimming and J lost 7 bases; unmatched junction nucleotides: 2. The germline CDR1 and CDR2 sequences are SGHDT and YYEEEE. CDR3 length: 14 residues. DNA for the CDR3: TGTGCCAGCAGCTGGGGGACTAGCGGGAATGAGCAGTTCTTC. It encodes CASSWGTSGNEQFF. The full variable domain, with the rest looked up from reference TRBV5-6 and TRBJ2-1, is DAGVTQSPTHLIKTRGQQVTLRCSPKSGHDTVSWYQQALGQGPQFIFQYYEEEERQRGNFPDRFSGHQFPNYSSELNVNALLLGDSALYLCASSWGTSGNEQFFGPGTRLTVL.

The chain links TRBV13 to TRBJ2-1, with TRBD2 as a possible D gene (5 bases). Trimming cost V 0 bases and J 5 bases, with 8 bases left between them. The CDR3 sequence is 14 residues long. Looked up from germline, CDR1 is PRHDT and CDR2 is FYEKMQ (reference sequence). Here the CDR3 DNA reads TGTGCCAGCAGCTTAGGATCGGGGAACAATGAGCAGTTCTTC. Its protein is CASSLGSGNNEQFF.

This rearrangement joins TRBV5-4 to TRBJ2-3; possible D gene TRBD2, 7 bases. Germline V gene sequence: CDR1 SGHNT, CDR2 YYREEE (reference sequence). V was pared by 4 bases and J by 5 bases, with 23 bases between. This CDR3 comprises 17 residues. The CDR3 sequence is CASSISSGGAGKDTQYF. CDR3 sequence (DNA): TGTGCCAGCAGCATCTCTAGTGGGGGGGCCGGGAAAGATACGCAGTATTTT. The full variable domain, rest sourced from reference TRBV5-4 and TRBJ2-3, is ETGVTQSPTHLIKTRGQQVTLRCSSQSGHNTVSWYQQALGQGPQFIFQYYREEENGRGNFPPRFSGLQFPNYSSELNVNALELDDSALYLCASSISSGGAGKDTQYFGPGTRLTVL.

This chain links TRBV29-1 with TRBJ2-1; no clear D. Germline CDR1 SQVTM, CDR2 ANQGSEA. This CDR3 region has 13 residues. V was clipped by 7 bases and J by 0 bases, with 10 bases between them. The CDR3 spells CSGDSLSYNEQFF. The DNA for the CDR3 is TGCAGCGGTGATAGTCTCTCCTACAATGAGCAGTTCTTC.

The chain uses TRBV2 and TRBJ2-1, with TRBD2 identical over 9 bases. This CDR3 comprises 14 residues. The germline V gene has CDR1 SNHLY and CDR2 FYNNEI. J gave up 4 bases and V 6 bases, and 4 bases lay outside the gene matches. The CDR3 DNA reads TGTGCCAGCAGGCGGGAGGGGCTTTACAATGAGCAGTTCTTC. This translates into CASRREGLYNEQFF.

The chain has TRBV1 and TRBJ1-1; no DNA check was done on the table's D call, TRBD1. TRBV1 is a pseudogene segment. The CDR3 spans 16 residues. CDR3 sequence (DNA): TGCACCAGCAGCCCCGGAAGGGTCGGACATAACACTGAAGCTTTCTTT. This sequence encodes CTSSPGRVGHNTEAFF.